Listed here are 18 T cell receptor beta chains from one sample, sequenced in a study of OX40 agonist ivuxolimab in advanced cancers. Profiling relied on immunoSEQ multiplex PCR, and the TCRdb table lists in-frame clones only, not all of them. The sample consists of roughly 67,000 clones, roughly 80% of them appearing once. Sequencing was performed on CD4+ or CD8+ T cells sorted from blood, taken in a trial of the OX40 agonist ivuxolimab. The receptors derive from an adult with an advanced solid tumor such as melanoma, head and neck, liver or kidney cancer.

This chain uses TRBV5-8 with TRBJ1-1; perhaps TRBD1 as D (5 bases). Germline V gene sequence: CDR1 SGHTS, CDR2 YDEGEE. Trimming removed 2 bases from V and 5 bases from J, with 13 bases in between. The CDR3 is made up of 14 amino acids. CDR3 loop: CASSLGEMGTEAFF. The CDR3 DNA reads TGTGCCAGCAGCTTAGGGGAAATGGGGACTGAAGCTTTCTTT.

The V gene is TRBV20-1, the J gene TRBJ1-2; D gene uncertain. The germline V gene has CDR1 DFQATT and CDR2 SNEGSKA (reference sequence). This CDR3 is 9 amino acids long. Between the trimmed V and J ends, which lost 7 bases and 8 bases, there was a span of 8 bases. The CDR3 region is CSGGYGYTF. DNA for the CDR3: TGCAGTGGAGGGTACGGCTACACCTTC.

CDR3 sequence reads: CASSISHRTREPYEQYF. CDR3 DNA: TGTGCCAGTAGTATATCCCATAGGACTCGTGAACCTTACGAGCAGTACTTC. This chain connects TRBV19 to TRBJ2-7, with D perhaps TRBD2 (5 bases). V lost 2 bases to trimming and J lost 4 bases, with 21 bases between them. CDR1 is LNHDA, CDR2 SQIVND, per germline (reference sequence). The CDR3 covers 17 residues. Full variable domain (outside the CDR3, taken from reference TRBV19 and TRBJ2-7): DGGITQSPKYLFRKEGQNVTLSCEQNLNHDAMYWYRQDPGQGLRLIYYSQIVNDFQKGDIAEGYSVSREKKESFPLTVTSAQKNPTAFYLCASSISHRTREPYEQYFGPGTRLTVT.

V and J are TRBV6-1 and TRBJ2-5; tentative D call: TRBD1 (6 bases). The CDR3 extends over 14 amino acids. The germline V gene has CDR1 MNHNS and CDR2 SASEGT. Trimming cost V 7 bases and J 4 bases, with 16 bases left between them. As DNA, the CDR3 is TGTGCCAGCATAGAGGGGACAACCGGAGAGACCCAGTACTTC. Translating gives CASIEGTTGETQYF.

This clone was seen only a few times. This chain uses TRBV2 with TRBJ1-1, with D hard to call. CDR1 SNHLY and CDR2 FYNNEI come from the germline V gene. The CDR3 covers 12 residues. With 4 bases removed from V and 11 bases from J, the gap between germline ends came to 14 bases. CDR3 in DNA: TGTGCCAGCAGTGGTGAGGGATCGGGGGCTTTCTTT. Translation gives CASSGEGSGAFF. Full variable domain (outside the CDR3, taken from reference TRBV2 and TRBJ1-1): EPEVTQTPSHQVTQMGQEVILRCVPISNHLYFYWYRQILGQKVEFLVSFYNNEISEKSEIFDDQFSVERPDGSNFTLKIRSTKLEDSAMYFCASSGEGSGAFFGQGTRLTVV.

The genes are TRBV28 and TRBJ2-7, with D maybe TRBD2 (6 bases). Germline V gives CDR1 MDHEN, CDR2 SYDVKM. This CDR3 is built from 13 residues. The V gene lost 4 bases and the J gene lost 1 base, with 8 bases spanning the gap. DNA of the CDR3: TGTGCCAGCAGTTCCGGGACTTCCTACGAGCAGTACTTC. Translating gives CASSSGTSYEQYF.

In regard to this clone: A junction end diverges from the germline sequence, so it may reflect a read error. The V call is TRBV5-5, the J call TRBJ1-1, with TRBD1 matching 7 bases. The CDR3 sequence is 15 residues long. Germline CDR1 is SGHKS and CDR2 is YYEKEE (reference sequence). This CDR3 is CASSQKNRGDTEAFF. CDR3 DNA: TGCGCCAGCAGCCAGAAAAACAGGGGTGACACTGAAGCTTTCTTT.

This clone was found a few times. The gene calls are TRBV11-2 and TRBJ2-3; D call uncertain. Germline values: CDR1 SGHAT, CDR2 FQNNGV. The CDR3 extends over 14 amino acids. V lost 2 bases, J lost 3 bases, and 9 bases lay in between. The CDR3 DNA follows: TGTGCCAGCAGCTTATTTTCCGGGACAGATACGCAGTATTTT. The encoded protein is CASSLFSGTDTQYF.

V and J are TRBV7-2 and TRBJ1-1, with D unresolved. CDR3 size: 14 residues. Trimming shortened V by 5 bases and J by 2 bases, and 12 bases separated the two germline ends. Germline V lookup: CDR1 SGHTA, CDR2 FQGNSA. DNA of the CDR3: TGTGCCAGCAGCCCCCGGACGGGAAACACTGAAGCTTTCTTT. This translates into CASSPRTGNTEAFF.

The chain joins TRBV2 to TRBJ1-4; 11 bases line up with TRBD1. After removal of 5 bases from V and 4 bases from J, the junction contained 3 bases not matched to a gene. Germline V gives CDR1 SNHLY, CDR2 FYNNEI. This CDR3 spans 15 amino acids. CDR3 region: CASSRDRGNNEKLFF. The CDR3 DNA reads TGTGCCAGCAGTCGGGACAGGGGGAATAATGAAAAACTGTTTTTT. The variable domain in full, with the rest retrieved from reference TRBV2 and TRBJ1-4, is EPEVTQTPSHQVTQMGQEVILRCVPISNHLYFYWYRQILGQKVEFLVSFYNNEISEKSEIFDDQFSVERPDGSNFTLKIRSTKLEDSAMYFCASSRDRGNNEKLFFGSGTQLSVL.

V is TRBV2 and J is TRBJ1-4; D not resolved. In germline, CDR1 is SNHLY, CDR2 FYNNEI. Between the trimmed V and J ends, which lost 4 bases and 0 bases, there was a span of 9 bases. The length of the CDR3 is 15 residues. The CDR3 sequence: CASSGLSATNEKLFF. In nucleotides, the CDR3 is TGTGCCAGCAGTGGCCTCAGTGCAACTAATGAAAAACTGTTTTTT.

The rearrangement uses TRBV6-6 and TRBJ1-2, with D maybe TRBD1 (5 bases). Deletions cut 10 bases from V and 2 bases from J, with 17 bases between. The CDR3 totals 14 residues. The germline CDR1 and CDR2 sequences are MNHNY and SVGAGI (reference sequence). For the CDR3, the DNA is TGTGCCACGAAAGCCAGGGCTCTCAACTATGGCTACACCTTC. Its protein product is CATKARALNYGYTF.

The chain employs TRBV5-4 and TRBJ2-5; maybe TRBD1 (5 bases). Germline CDR1 SGHNT, CDR2 YYREEE (reference sequence). CDR3 length: 15 amino acids. The germline V and J ends were trimmed by 4 bases and 2 bases, with 15 bases remaining between them. CDR3 in amino acids: CASSPPGHLQETQYF. Written as DNA, the CDR3 is TGTGCCAGCAGCCCCCCAGGACACCTGCAAGAGACCCAGTACTTC. Full variable domain (outside the CDR3, taken from reference TRBV5-4 and TRBJ2-5): ETGVTQSPTHLIKTRGQQVTLRCSSQSGHNTVSWYQQALGQGPQFIFQYYREEENGRGNFPPRFSGLQFPNYSSELNVNALELDDSALYLCASSPPGHLQETQYFGPGTRLLVL.

The CDR3 protein is CASSEALPVSEQYF. The CDR3 nucleotides are TGTGCCAGCAGTGAAGCGCTTCCCGTCTCTGAGCAGTACTTC. This sequence joins TRBV6-1 and TRBJ2-7; D is ambiguous. The ends were cut back, 0 bases at V and 7 bases at J, with 13 bases in the middle. The CDR3 is made up of 14 amino acids. Germline CDR1 MNHNS, CDR2 SASEGT.

This clone was detected only a few times. The chain uses TRBV5-3 and TRBJ2-3; D unresolved. TRBV5-3 is labeled an ORF, and its function is uncertain. The CDR3 runs to 19 residues. Trimming removed 1 base at V and 2 bases at J, with 23 bases between. CDR3 sequence: CARSLRRLYFKKHTDTQYF. CDR3 coding DNA: TGTGCCAGAAGCTTGAGGCGGCTCTACTTTAAGAAACACACAGATACGCAGTATTTT.

V usage is TRBV28 and J usage is TRBJ1-2; 11 nucleotides line up with TRBD1. The V segment lost 5 bases and the J segment 2 bases; nucleotides outside the gene matches: 4. The CDR3 sequence is 15 residues long. Germline CDR1 is MDHEN and CDR2 is SYDVKM. The CDR3 DNA reads as TGTGCCAGCAGTCCAAGGACAGGGGGCAACTATGGCTACACCTTC. It encodes CASSPRTGGNYGYTF.

This clone was counted once. The V gene is TRBV2, the J gene TRBJ1-1, with D unresolved. The CDR3 covers 14 residues. Germline lookup yields CDR1 SNHLY and CDR2 FYNNEI. V was trimmed by 3 bases and J by 1 base, leaving 9 bases between them. The CDR3 nucleotides are TGTGCCAGCAGTGAGAACAATCAGAACACTGAAGCTTTCTTT. Its translation is CASSENNQNTEAFF.

J is TRBJ1-1 and V is TRBV7-8; no firm D call. The CDR3 has 15 amino acids. Trimming took off 1 base at V and 0 bases at J, with 9 bases between the two ends. Germline V gene data show CDR1 as SGHVS and CDR2 as FQNEAQ. The CDR3 nucleotides read TGTGCCAGCAGCTTAGATGCAGGCATGAACACTGAAGCTTTCTTT. Translation: CASSLDAGMNTEAFF.